What follows describes a single TCR beta chain. What it binds is unknown. The CDR3 is made up of 17 amino acids. The germline CDR1 and CDR2 sequences are LNHNV and YYDKDF (reference sequence). The V gene lost 0 bases and the J gene lost 1 base, with 15 bases spanning the gap. Constant-segment primers were used for 5'RACE, and the resulting TCR alpha and TCR beta cDNA libraries carried sample barcodes and UMIs. From the 5' RACE reads, TCRdb called clonotypes with MiXCR, one entry per CDR3 protein. The sample includes some 300,000 distinct CDR3 sequences, roughly 20% seen only once; the top ten take around 23%. This sample is drawn from a study of T-cell memory formation after mild COVID-19. Points from the study as a whole: That cross-reactive memory joined was suggested by some responding clones appearing in pre-infection memory. Clones from the second wave (peaking day 37) had unconfirmed SARS-CoV-2 specificity. CD4/CD8 balance held among clones contracting day 15 to 85, and later expanders leaned CD4+.

Sequencing input: PBMCs or a T cell subset sorted from them (not recorded which). The chain uses TRBV15 and TRBJ2-5; TRBD1 or TRBD2 may be the D gene (5 bases each). The clonotype comes from a young man who had mild COVID-19 (a few samples of this study predate the infection). Cell type and time point are not known. CDR3 sequence reads: CATSRDRLDGTQETQYF. DNA for the CDR3: TGTGCCACCAGCAGAGATAGGCTAGATGGGACCCAAGAGACCCAGTACTTC.